These T cell receptor beta chains were read from a single sample in a study of brain metastases from non-small cell lung cancer. Data came from immunoSEQ multiplex PCR; TCRdb stores just in-frame clones and leaves some out. The repertoire has 1,500 to 2,000 clones, 85% to 95% of them found once; the top ten carry approximately 2.2%. Sequenced: tissue from a brain metastasis. These TCRs come from a donor aged 40 or older with non-small cell lung cancer. CDR3s include the opening cysteine and the closing phenylalanine or tryptophan. D genes are given only for firm matches. Clone size, where shown, is once, few, many, or a class for clones that have expanded.

v_call: TRBV5-6
d_call: TRBD1
clone_size: NA
j_call: TRBJ1-5
cdr3_nt: TGTGCCAGCAGCCGGCTAGGACAGGTACCCGAACAGCCCCAGCATTTT
cdr3_aa: CASSRLGQVPEQPQHF

v_call: TRBV30
d_call: NA
clone_size: once
j_call: TRBJ1-6
cdr3_nt: TGTGCCTGGAGTCCGAACCTTAGAGCCAATTCACCCCTCCACTTT
cdr3_aa: CAWSPNLRANSPLHF

v_call: TRBV10-1
d_call: TRBD1
clone_size: NA
j_call: TRBJ2-5
cdr3_nt: TGCGCCAGCAGTGATCCAAGACAGGGGTTGTTGGAGACCCAGTACTTC
cdr3_aa: CASSDPRQGLLETQYF

v_call: TRBV5-5
d_call: NA
clone_size: NA
j_call: TRBJ1-4
cdr3_nt: TGTGCCAGCAGCCTTCTCACACAAGGGGAAAAACTGTTTTTT
cdr3_aa: CASSLLTQGEKLFF

v_call: TRBV5-8
d_call: NA
clone_size: NA
j_call: TRBJ1-2
cdr3_nt: TGTGCCAGCAGCCCCCTGAGGGGGTGGATCGATGGCTACACCTTC
cdr3_aa: CASSPLRGWIDGYTF

v_call: TRBV6-2/TRBV6-3
d_call: NA
clone_size: NA
j_call: TRBJ1-6
cdr3_nt: TGTGCCAGCAGTTACCTCCTGGGGGCTAATTCACCCCTCCACTTT
cdr3_aa: CASSYLLGANSPLHF

v_call: TRBV5-6
d_call: TRBD1
clone_size: NA
j_call: TRBJ1-5
cdr3_nt: TGTGCCAGCAGCTTGTCTCACAGGGGATACGTTCAGCCCCAGCATTTT
cdr3_aa: CASSLSHRGYVQPQHF

v_call: TRBV5-6
d_call: NA
clone_size: NA
j_call: TRBJ2-7
cdr3_nt: TGTGCCAGCAGTCAACAGGACGCCTACGAGCAGTACTTC
cdr3_aa: CASSQQDAYEQYF

v_call: TRBV5-5
d_call: NA
clone_size: NA
j_call: TRBJ1-2
cdr3_nt: TGTGCCAGCAGCTTGGGAAGAGGGGACAACTATGGCTACACCTTC
cdr3_aa: CASSLGRGDNYGYTF

v_call: TRBV7-9
d_call: NA
clone_size: NA
j_call: TRBJ1-1
cdr3_nt: TGTGCCAGCAGCTTAGTGAACACTGAAGCTTTCTTT
cdr3_aa: CASSLVNTEAFF

v_call: TRBV9
d_call: NA
clone_size: NA
j_call: TRBJ1-2
cdr3_nt: TGTGCCAGCAGCGTAGTGGAGGGAACAGCGAACTTCTTC
cdr3_aa: CASSVVEGTANFF

v_call: TRBV19
d_call: NA
clone_size: NA
j_call: TRBJ1-5
cdr3_nt: TGTGCCAGTAGTATGAGACAGGCCGATCAGCCCCAGCATTTT
cdr3_aa: CASSMRQADQPQHF

v_call: TRBV5-1
d_call: NA
clone_size: NA
j_call: TRBJ1-3
cdr3_nt: TGCGCCAGCAGGCCGGGAGCCCTCCAACGAAACACCATATATTTT
cdr3_aa: CASRPGALQRNTIYF

v_call: TRBV29-1
d_call: TRBD2
clone_size: NA
j_call: TRBJ2-1
cdr3_nt: TGCAGCGTTAATAGCGGGGGGCTTGAGCAGTTCTTC
cdr3_aa: CSVNSGGLEQFF

v_call: TRBV7-8
d_call: NA
clone_size: NA
j_call: TRBJ2-3
cdr3_nt: TGTGCCACCTCCGGGGTAACGGGCACAGATACGCAGTATTTT
cdr3_aa: CATSGVTGTDTQYF

v_call: TRBV11-1
d_call: NA
clone_size: NA
j_call: TRBJ1-1
cdr3_nt: TGTGCCAGCAGCTTAGATCCTTACACTGAAGCTTTCTTT
cdr3_aa: CASSLDPYTEAFF

v_call: TRBV30
d_call: TRBD1
clone_size: NA
j_call: TRBJ1-6
cdr3_nt: TGTGCCTGGAGTCTGGGCAGGGGGCTAGGTGACTCCTATAATTCACCCCTCCACTTT
cdr3_aa: CAWSLGRGLGDSYNSPLHF

v_call: TRBV5-1
d_call: NA
clone_size: NA
j_call: TRBJ1-1
cdr3_nt: TGCGCCAGCAGCTTTGTCATGGCCAGGAACACTGAAGCTTTCTTT
cdr3_aa: CASSFVMARNTEAFF

v_call: TRBV5-5
d_call: NA
clone_size: NA
j_call: TRBJ2-3
cdr3_nt: TGTGCCAGCAGCTTTAGCACAGATACGCAGTATTTT
cdr3_aa: CASSFSTDTQYF

v_call: TRBV3-1/TRBV3-2
d_call: TRBD1
clone_size: NA
j_call: TRBJ1-1
cdr3_nt: TGTGCCAGCAGACAACGGGGGGGACAGGGGACGGAGAACACTGAAGCTTTCTTT
cdr3_aa: CASRQRGGQGTENTEAFF

v_call: TRBV10-3
d_call: TRBD1
clone_size: NA
j_call: TRBJ1-1
cdr3_nt: TGTGCCATCAGGGCTCCGGACAGGTCTGAGGGGGAAGCTTTCTTT
cdr3_aa: CAIRAPDRSEGEAFF

v_call: TRBV5-4
d_call: TRBD1
clone_size: NA
j_call: TRBJ2-7
cdr3_nt: TGTGCCAGCAGTCCTGACCAGGGGGCATCCTACGAGCAGTACTTC
cdr3_aa: CASSPDQGASYEQYF

v_call: TRBV4-3
d_call: NA
clone_size: NA
j_call: TRBJ1-2
cdr3_nt: TGCGCCAGCAGCCAAGATTGGGAGGGCGGCTATGGCTACACCTTC
cdr3_aa: CASSQDWEGGYGYTF

v_call: TRBV7-9
d_call: NA
clone_size: NA
j_call: TRBJ2-7
cdr3_nt: TGTGCCAGCAGCTTAACCGGGGAGCAGTACTTT
cdr3_aa: CASSLTGEQYF

v_call: TRBV25-1
d_call: NA
clone_size: NA
j_call: TRBJ1-3
cdr3_nt: TGTGCCAGCAGTGACCCCGGGTCGAGGGAAGGAAACACCATATATTTT
cdr3_aa: CASSDPGSREGNTIYF

v_call: TRBV3-1/TRBV3-2
d_call: TRBD1
clone_size: NA
j_call: TRBJ2-1
cdr3_nt: TGTGCCAGCAGCCAACTCGGGACAGGAATAAACAATGAGCAGTTCTTC
cdr3_aa: CASSQLGTGINNEQFF

v_call: TRBV10-3
d_call: TRBD1
clone_size: NA
j_call: TRBJ2-2
cdr3_nt: TGTGCCATCAGTGATACCGGGACAGGGACCGGGGAGCTGTTTTTT
cdr3_aa: CAISDTGTGTGELFF

v_call: TRBV12-3/TRBV12-4
d_call: TRBD1
clone_size: once
j_call: TRBJ1-1
cdr3_nt: TGTGCCAGCAGTCCGGACAGGCGTAATGAAGCTTTCTTT
cdr3_aa: CASSPDRRNEAFF

v_call: TRBV5-4
d_call: TRBD1
clone_size: NA
j_call: TRBJ1-2
cdr3_nt: TGTGCCAGCAGCCCAGACAGGGGTGAAGGGGATGGCTACACCTTC
cdr3_aa: CASSPDRGEGDGYTF

v_call: TRBV6-5
d_call: TRBD1
clone_size: NA
j_call: TRBJ1-6
cdr3_nt: TGTGCCAGCAGCCTTTCCGGGACAGGACCTTCACCCCTCCACTTT
cdr3_aa: CASSLSGTGPSPLHF

v_call: TRBV7-9
d_call: TRBD2
clone_size: NA
j_call: TRBJ2-4
cdr3_nt: TGTGCCAGCAGTCTTATAGCGGGGGACCTTCAGTACTTC
cdr3_aa: CASSLIAGDLQYF

v_call: TRBV10-3
d_call: NA
clone_size: NA
j_call: TRBJ1-1
cdr3_nt: TGTGCCATCAGGGAGACCTATGGAGCTTTCTTT
cdr3_aa: CAIRETYGAFF

v_call: TRBV14
d_call: TRBD1
clone_size: NA
j_call: TRBJ2-1
cdr3_nt: TGTGCCAGCAGCATTGGGACAGGCAGTTGGGACTCCAACTCCTACAATGAGCAGTTCTTC
cdr3_aa: CASSIGTGSWDSNSYNEQFF

v_call: TRBV4-3
d_call: NA
clone_size: NA
j_call: TRBJ1-2
cdr3_nt: TGCGCCAGCAGCCAAGATACAGGGAATAATGGCTACACCTTC
cdr3_aa: CASSQDTGNNGYTF

v_call: TRBV7-2
d_call: TRBD2
clone_size: once
j_call: TRBJ2-1
cdr3_nt: TGTGCCAGCAGGTGGACTAGAGTTAATGAGCAGTTCTTC
cdr3_aa: CASRWTRVNEQFF

v_call: TRBV6-6
d_call: NA
clone_size: NA
j_call: TRBJ1-3
cdr3_nt: TGTGCCAGCAGTTACGCAGGGGACCTCTCTGGAAACACCATATATTTT
cdr3_aa: CASSYAGDLSGNTIYF

v_call: TRBV5-4
d_call: NA
clone_size: NA
j_call: TRBJ1-5
cdr3_nt: TGTGCCAGCAGCCTCGAGGGTCAGCCTCAGCATTTT
cdr3_aa: CASSLEGQPQHF

v_call: TRBV29-1
d_call: TRBD2
clone_size: NA
j_call: TRBJ2-1
cdr3_nt: TGCAGCGTTGCGAGCGGGGGGGCCAGAGAGCAGTTCTTC
cdr3_aa: CSVASGGAREQFF

v_call: TRBV6-5
d_call: NA
clone_size: once
j_call: TRBJ2-5
cdr3_nt: TGTACCAGCAATTGGTCTGAATGGACCCAGTACTTC
cdr3_aa: CTSNWSEWTQYF

v_call: TRBV29-1
d_call: NA
clone_size: NA
j_call: TRBJ1-4
cdr3_nt: TGCAGCGTTGGGGGGGTAGGCGAAAAACTGTTTTTT
cdr3_aa: CSVGGVGEKLFF

v_call: TRBV3-1/TRBV3-2
d_call: TRBD2
clone_size: NA
j_call: TRBJ2-3
cdr3_nt: TGTGCCAGCAGCCAACCGGGACTAGCGGGAGGACTCCCGGCGCAGTATTTT
cdr3_aa: CASSQPGLAGGLPAQYF

v_call: TRBV7-9
d_call: TRBD1
clone_size: NA
j_call: TRBJ1-3
cdr3_nt: TGTGCCAGCAACAAACAGGGGGCCAGTGGAAACACCATATATTTT
cdr3_aa: CASNKQGASGNTIYF

v_call: TRBV7-2
d_call: NA
clone_size: NA
j_call: TRBJ2-7
cdr3_nt: TGTGCCAGCAGCTTAGACAGGGCTAGGGAGCAGTACTTC
cdr3_aa: CASSLDRAREQYF

v_call: TRBV30
d_call: NA
clone_size: NA
j_call: TRBJ1-1
cdr3_nt: TGTGCCTGGAGTGTACTGAAAGGGAGAGGCGCTGAAGCTTTCTTT
cdr3_aa: CAWSVLKGRGAEAFF

v_call: TRBV5-1
d_call: NA
clone_size: NA
j_call: TRBJ1-1
cdr3_nt: TGCGCCAGCAGCTTGGCCCCTGAGGGTGACACTGAAGCTTTCTTT
cdr3_aa: CASSLAPEGDTEAFF